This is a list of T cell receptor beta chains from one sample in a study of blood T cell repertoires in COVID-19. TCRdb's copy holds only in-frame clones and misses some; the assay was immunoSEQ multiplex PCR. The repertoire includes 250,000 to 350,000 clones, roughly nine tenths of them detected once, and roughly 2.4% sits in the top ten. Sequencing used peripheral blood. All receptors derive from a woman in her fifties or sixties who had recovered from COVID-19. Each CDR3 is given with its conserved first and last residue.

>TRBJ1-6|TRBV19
CASSGFQGGMDSPLHF
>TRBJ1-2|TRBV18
CASSEQGWDGYTF
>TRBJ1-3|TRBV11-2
CASSPFASSGANTIYF
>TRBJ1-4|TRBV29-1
CSVLGQGIPNEKLFF
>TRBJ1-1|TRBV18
CASSPPGQGAWGTEAFF
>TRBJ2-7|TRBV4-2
CASSQGDRGLNEQYF
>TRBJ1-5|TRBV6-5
CASSYGQNQPQHF
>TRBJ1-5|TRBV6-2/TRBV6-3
CASSRTVSNQPQHF
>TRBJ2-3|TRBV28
CASSFSRQASTDTQYF
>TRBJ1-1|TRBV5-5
CASQRTPNTEAFF
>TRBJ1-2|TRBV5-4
CASSRKEPLSDYGYTF
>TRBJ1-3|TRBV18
CASSPPNRGASNTIYF
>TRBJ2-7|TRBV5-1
CASSETGTGFRQYF
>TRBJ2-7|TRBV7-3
CAGFIGKQKSRETSQPEQYF
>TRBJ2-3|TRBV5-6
CASSLRGPQNEDTQYF
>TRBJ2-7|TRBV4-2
CASSQDPTGGYEQYF
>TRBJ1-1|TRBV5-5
CASRPLGGRTEAFF
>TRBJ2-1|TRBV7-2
CASSIGTSGSNNEQFF
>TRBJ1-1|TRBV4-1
CASSLEGTALNTEAFF
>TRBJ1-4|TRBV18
CASSQQTNEKLFF
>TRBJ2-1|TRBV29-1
CSVDFRDYNEQFF
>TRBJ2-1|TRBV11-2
CASSRGTSGSYNEQFF
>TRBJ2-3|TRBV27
CASSSLWSATDTQYF
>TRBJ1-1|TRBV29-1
CSVPQGAAEAFF
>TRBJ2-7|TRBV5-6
CASSLATGIADEQYF
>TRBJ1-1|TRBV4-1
CASSPLLITEAFF